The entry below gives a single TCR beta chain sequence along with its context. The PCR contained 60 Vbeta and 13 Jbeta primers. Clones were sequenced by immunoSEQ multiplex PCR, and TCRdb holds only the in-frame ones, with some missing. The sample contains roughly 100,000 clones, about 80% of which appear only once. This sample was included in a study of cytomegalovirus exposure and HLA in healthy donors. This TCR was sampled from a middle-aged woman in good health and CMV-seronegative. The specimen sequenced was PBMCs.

CDR3 nucleotide sequence: TGTGCCAGTACCGTGGGGGGAAAGAACACTGAAGCTTTCTTT. Its translation is CASTVGGKNTEAFF. The chain links TRBV19 to TRBJ1-1; D is perhaps TRBD1 (5 bases). In germline, CDR1 is LNHDA, CDR2 SQIVND (reference sequence). Deletions cut 7 bases from V and 1 base from J, with 13 bases between. This CDR3 has 14 residues. Together with reference TRBV19 and TRBJ1-1, the CDR3 gives the full variable domain: DGGITQSPKYLFRKEGQNVTLSCEQNLNHDAMYWYRQDPGQGLRLIYYSQIVNDFQKGDIAEGYSVSREKKESFPLTVTSAQKNPTAFYLCASTVGGKNTEAFFGQGTRLTVV.